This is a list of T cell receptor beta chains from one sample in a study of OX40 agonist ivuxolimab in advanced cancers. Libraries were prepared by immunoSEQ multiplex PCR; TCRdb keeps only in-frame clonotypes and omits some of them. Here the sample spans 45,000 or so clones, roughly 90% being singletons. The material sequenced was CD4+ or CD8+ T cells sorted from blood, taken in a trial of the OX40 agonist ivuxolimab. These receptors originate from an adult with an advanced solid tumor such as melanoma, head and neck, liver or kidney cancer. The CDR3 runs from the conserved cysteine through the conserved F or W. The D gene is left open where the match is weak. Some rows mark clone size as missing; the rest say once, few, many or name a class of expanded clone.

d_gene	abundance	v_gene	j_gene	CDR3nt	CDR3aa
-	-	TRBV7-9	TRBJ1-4	TGTGCCAGCAGCTGGGAGGGGTTCCCTGCAACTAATGAAAAACTGTTTTTT	CASSWEGFPATNEKLFF
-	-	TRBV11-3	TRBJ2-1	TGTGCCAGCAGCTCTCTGGGCTCCAACAATGAGCAGTTCTTC	CASSSLGSNNEQFF
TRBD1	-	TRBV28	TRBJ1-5	TGTGCCAGCAGTCGATACAGGGGTAGCAATCAGCCCCAGCATTTT	CASSRYRGSNQPQHF
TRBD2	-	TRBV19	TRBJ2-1	TGTGCCAGTAGTCCCCGGACTAGCGGATTTAACAATGAGCAGTTCTTC	CASSPRTSGFNNEQFF
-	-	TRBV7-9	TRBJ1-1	TGTGCCAGCAGCGGCGCGGGGACTGAAGCTTTCTTT	CASSGAGTEAFF
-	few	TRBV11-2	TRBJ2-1	TGTGCCAGCAGCTTAGGCCGGGGGGCCCGCAATGAGCAGTTCTTC	CASSLGRGARNEQFF
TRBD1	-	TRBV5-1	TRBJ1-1	TGCGCCAGCAGCCCCGGGACAGGGGCGAACACTGAAGCTTTCTTT	CASSPGTGANTEAFF
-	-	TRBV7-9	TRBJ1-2	TGTGCCAGCAGCTTGAGTGTAGCTAACTATGGCTACACCTTC	CASSLSVANYGYTF
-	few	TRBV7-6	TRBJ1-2	TGTGCCAGCAGCCCGACGGTCGCGCAAGGCTACACCTTC	CASSPTVAQGYTF
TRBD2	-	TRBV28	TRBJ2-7	TGTGCCAGCAGTCAGTCGGGGATAGCGGGTGAGCAGTACTTC	CASSQSGIAGEQYF
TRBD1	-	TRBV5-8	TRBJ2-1	TGTGCCAGCAGCAGTCGGGACAGGGCCTACAATGAGCAGTTCTTC	CASSSRDRAYNEQFF
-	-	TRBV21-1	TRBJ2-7	TGTGCCAGCAGCTTAGCTCTTTGGAGGACAGGGGGCTACGAGCAGTACTTC	CASSLALWRTGGYEQYF
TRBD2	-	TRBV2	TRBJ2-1	TGTGCCAGCAGTTCTAGCGGGGTAAGGGTCTACAATGAGCAGTTCTTC	CASSSSGVRVYNEQFF
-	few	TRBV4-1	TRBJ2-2	TGCGCCAGCAGCCAAGATCGGGCAACAGGGAACACCGGGGAGCTGTTTTTT	CASSQDRATGNTGELFF
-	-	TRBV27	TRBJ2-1	TGTGCCAGCAGTTCTACCGGGACTGGGGTTTGGTCCTACAATGAGCAGTTCTTC	CASSSTGTGVWSYNEQFF
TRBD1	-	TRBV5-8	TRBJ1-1	TGTGCCAGCAGCTTGGCAGACAGGGCGGACACTGAAGCTTTCTTT	CASSLADRADTEAFF
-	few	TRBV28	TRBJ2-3	TGTGCCAGCAGTTTTATAAGCGGCACAGATACGCAGTATTTT	CASSFISGTDTQYF
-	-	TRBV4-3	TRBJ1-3	TGCGCCAGCAGCCAGGCGACGGCGCCTGGAAACACCATATATTTT	CASSQATAPGNTIYF
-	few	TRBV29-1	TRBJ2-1	TGCAGCGTTGTGGGTCCCTCCCGGGAGCAGTTCTTC	CSVVGPSREQFF
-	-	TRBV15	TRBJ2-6	TGTGCCACCAGCAGGAATTCCAGGGACCCCTCCACCGTCCTGACTTTC	CATSRNSRDPSTVLTF
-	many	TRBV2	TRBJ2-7	TGTGCCAGCATTGACATCAGCGAGCAGTACTTC	CASIDISEQYF
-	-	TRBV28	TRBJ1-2	TGTGCCAGCACTCCCCAGGGGTGGGGAGGCTACACCTTC	CASTPQGWGGYTF
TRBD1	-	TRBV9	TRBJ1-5	TGTGCCAGCAGCCCTGGACAGGGACGGCAGCCCCAGCATTTT	CASSPGQGRQPQHF
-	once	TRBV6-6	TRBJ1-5	TGTGCCAGCAGTCGGGAGGGCGGGGGAAATCAGCCCCAGCATTTT	CASSREGGGNQPQHF
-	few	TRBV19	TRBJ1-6	TGTGCCAGTAGTATAGATACAACGAGCTCCTATAATTCACCCCTCCACTTT	CASSIDTTSSYNSPLHF
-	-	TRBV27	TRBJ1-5	TGTGCCAGCAGTCCGGGCAATCAGCCCCAGCATTTT	CASSPGNQPQHF
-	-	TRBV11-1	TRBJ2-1	TGTGCCAGCGCATCAGTGTCCTACAATGAGCAGTTCTTC	CASASVSYNEQFF
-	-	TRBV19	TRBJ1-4	TGTGCCAGTACCCCCGGACATAATGAAAAACTGTTTTTT	CASTPGHNEKLFF
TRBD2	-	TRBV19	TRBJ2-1	TGTGCCAGTACGGGACTAGCGGACAATGAGCAGTTCTTC	CASTGLADNEQFF
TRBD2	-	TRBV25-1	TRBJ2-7	TGTGCCAGCACTCCAAGCGGGGGATACGAGCAGTACTTC	CASTPSGGYEQYF
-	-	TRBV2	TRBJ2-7	TGTGCCAGCAGGGGCTCCTACGAGCAGTACTTC	CASRGSYEQYF
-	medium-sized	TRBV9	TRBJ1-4	TGTGCCAGCAGCGTCGGAATCGAGGCAACTAATGAAAAACTGTTTTTT	CASSVGIEATNEKLFF
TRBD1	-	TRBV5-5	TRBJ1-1	TGTGCCAGCAGCTTGGAAGGGACAGTGAACACTGAAGCTTTCTTT	CASSLEGTVNTEAFF
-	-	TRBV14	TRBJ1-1	TGTGCCAGCAGCCAAGGAGGACAATTTGAAGCTTTCTTT	CASSQGGQFEAFF
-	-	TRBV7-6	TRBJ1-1	TGTGCCAGCAGCTTATTGCGGGGGGCTAACACTGAAGCTTTCTTT	CASSLLRGANTEAFF
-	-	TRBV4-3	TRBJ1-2	TGCGCCAGCAGCCAAGATCGGGGGGAGGCTGGCTACACCTTC	CASSQDRGEAGYTF
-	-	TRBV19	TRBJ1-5	TGTGCCAGTAGTATAAGCAGGAGCAATCAGCCCCAGCATTTT	CASSISRSNQPQHF
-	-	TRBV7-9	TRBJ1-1	TGTGCCATGCAACAGGGGAACACTGAAGCTTTCTTT	CAMQQGNTEAFF
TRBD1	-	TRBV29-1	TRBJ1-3	TGCAGCGCCAAAGGACAGGGCGAGGTGGGAAACACCATATATTTT	CSAKGQGEVGNTIYF
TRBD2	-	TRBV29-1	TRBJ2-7	TGCAGCGTCAGGACTAGCGGGGGGGCCTACGAGCAGTACTTC	CSVRTSGGAYEQYF
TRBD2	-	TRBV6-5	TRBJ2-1	TGTGCCAGCAGTTACTTCGGCGGGGGGAAGGATGAGCAGTTCTTC	CASSYFGGGKDEQFF
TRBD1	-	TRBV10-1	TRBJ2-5	TGCGCCAGCAGTTGGGACAGGGGGATGAGGGAGACCCAGTACTTC	CASSWDRGMRETQYF
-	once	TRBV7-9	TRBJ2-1	TGTGCCAGCAGCTCGTCGAGTTTCGATGAGCAGTTCTTC	CASSSSSFDEQFF
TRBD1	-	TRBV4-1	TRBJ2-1	TGCGCCAGCAGCCAAGATCCAGGGGGCAATGAGCAGTTCTTC	CASSQDPGGNEQFF
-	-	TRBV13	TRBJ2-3	TGTGCCAGCAGCTTAGTCGGAACAGATACGCAGTATTTT	CASSLVGTDTQYF
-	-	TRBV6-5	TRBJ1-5	TGTGCCAGCAGTTACCTACACCGTTTAAAGGATCAGCCCCAGCATTTT	CASSYLHRLKDQPQHF
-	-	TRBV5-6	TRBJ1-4	TGTGCCAGCAGCTTGATTGGACAGTCCACAACTAATGAAAAACTGTTTTTT	CASSLIGQSTTNEKLFF
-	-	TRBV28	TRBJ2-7	TGTGCCAGCAGCCTAGGGGGAGGGCAGTACTTC	CASSLGGGQYF
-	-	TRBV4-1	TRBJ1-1	TGCGCCAGCAGCCAAGATCAGGCTCCGGCTTTCTTT	CASSQDQAPAFF
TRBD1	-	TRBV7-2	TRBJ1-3	TGTGCCAGCAGCTTAGATCAGGGGGCCGGAAACACCATATATTTT	CASSLDQGAGNTIYF
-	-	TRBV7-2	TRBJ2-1	TGTGCCAGCAGCTTAGTCGGCGGAGGGAGGCCCTACAATGAGCAGTTCTTC	CASSLVGGGRPYNEQFF